These T cell receptor beta chains were read from a single sample in a study of blood T cell repertoires in COVID-19. Data came from immunoSEQ multiplex PCR; TCRdb stores just in-frame clones and leaves some out. The sample consists of 100,000 to 150,000 clones, around 89% of them appearing once. The material sequenced was peripheral blood. All receptors come from a middle-aged man with active or convalescent COVID-19. Each CDR3 is given with its conserved first and last residue. Fields, in order: D gene, clone size, J gene, V gene, CDR3 protein, CDR3 DNA. D genes are given only for firm matches. For some rows the clone size is stated as once, few or many, or as a class when expanded; others skip it.

d_gene: .; abundance: once; j_gene: TRBJ1-2; v_gene: TRBV19; CDR3aa: CASSNWGDYGYTF; CDR3nt: TGTGCCAGTAGTAATTGGGGGGACTATGGCTACACCTTC
d_gene: TRBD2; abundance: .; j_gene: TRBJ2-1; v_gene: TRBV5-6; CDR3aa: CASSFGLASGQFF; CDR3nt: TGTGCCAGCAGCTTTGGACTAGCTTCAGGGCAGTTCTTC
d_gene: .; abundance: .; j_gene: TRBJ1-1; v_gene: TRBV7-2; CDR3aa: CASSLRSRDTEAFF; CDR3nt: TGTGCCAGCAGCCTTAGAAGCCGGGACACTGAAGCTTTCTTT
d_gene: .; abundance: .; j_gene: TRBJ1-1; v_gene: TRBV10-3; CDR3aa: CAISESTTGQAFF; CDR3nt: TGTGCCATCAGTGAGTCTACAACAGGGCAAGCTTTCTTT
d_gene: .; abundance: .; j_gene: TRBJ2-1; v_gene: TRBV21-1; CDR3aa: CASALAAYNEQFF; CDR3nt: TGTGCCAGCGCTCTAGCGGCGTACAATGAGCAGTTCTTC
d_gene: .; abundance: .; j_gene: TRBJ2-7; v_gene: TRBV7-8; CDR3aa: CASSSTGGPYEQYF; CDR3nt: TGTGCCAGCAGCTCGACGGGGGGCCCCTACGAGCAGTACTTC
d_gene: TRBD2; abundance: .; j_gene: TRBJ2-1; v_gene: TRBV5-1; CDR3aa: CASSLGDRLAGYNEQFF; CDR3nt: TGCGCCAGCAGCTTGGGGGATAGGCTAGCGGGTTACAATGAGCAGTTCTTC
d_gene: TRBD2; abundance: .; j_gene: TRBJ2-7; v_gene: TRBV20-1; CDR3aa: CSASATGGRAGEQYF; CDR3nt: TGCAGTGCTAGTGCTACGGGCGGGAGGGCCGGAGAGCAGTACTTC
d_gene: .; abundance: .; j_gene: TRBJ2-7; v_gene: TRBV19; CDR3aa: CASSTPSGFYEQYF; CDR3nt: TGTGCCAGTAGTACCCCCAGCGGGTTCTACGAGCAGTACTTC
d_gene: TRBD1; abundance: .; j_gene: TRBJ1-2; v_gene: TRBV19; CDR3aa: CASSEQTRGQGYTF; CDR3nt: TGTGCCAGTAGCGAACAAACCAGGGGGCAAGGCTACACCTTC
d_gene: TRBD1; abundance: .; j_gene: TRBJ2-3; v_gene: TRBV6-5; CDR3aa: CASSPGTGGVTQYF; CDR3nt: TGTGCCAGCAGTCCGGGGACAGGGGGCGTTACGCAGTATTTT
d_gene: TRBD1; abundance: .; j_gene: TRBJ1-2; v_gene: TRBV19; CDR3aa: CASSITTGDGYTF; CDR3nt: TGTGCCAGTAGTATTACGACAGGGGATGGCTACACCTTC
d_gene: .; abundance: .; j_gene: TRBJ1-2; v_gene: TRBV7-2; CDR3aa: CASSLDGSLQGRGYTF; CDR3nt: TGTGCCAGCAGCTTAGATGGATCGTTGCAGGGTCGCGGCTACACCTTC
d_gene: TRBD1; abundance: once; j_gene: TRBJ1-2; v_gene: TRBV10-3; CDR3aa: CAISELPPGQGIYGYTF; CDR3nt: TGTGCCATCAGTGAGTTACCCCCGGGACAGGGAATCTATGGCTACACCTTC
d_gene: TRBD1; abundance: .; j_gene: TRBJ2-3; v_gene: TRBV12-5; CDR3aa: CASGDTGGSTDTQYF; CDR3nt: TGTGCTAGTGGTGATACAGGGGGCTCCACAGATACGCAGTATTTT
d_gene: .; abundance: once; j_gene: TRBJ1-1; v_gene: TRBV29-1; CDR3aa: CSVEKQGDNTEAFF; CDR3nt: TGCAGCGTTGAGAAACAGGGCGACAACACTGAAGCTTTCTTT
d_gene: .; abundance: .; j_gene: TRBJ1-2; v_gene: TRBV5-4; CDR3aa: CASSFQQTNYGYTF; CDR3nt: TGTGCCAGCAGCTTCCAACAGACTAACTATGGCTACACCTTC
d_gene: .; abundance: .; j_gene: TRBJ1-2; v_gene: TRBV7-2; CDR3aa: CASSPARSSGVYTF; CDR3nt: TGTGCCAGCAGCCCCGCCCGGAGTTCCGGAGTCTACACCTTC
d_gene: TRBD1; abundance: .; j_gene: TRBJ1-1; v_gene: TRBV2; CDR3aa: CASSARQGWDTEAFF; CDR3nt: TGTGCCAGCAGTGCGAGACAGGGTTGGGACACTGAAGCTTTCTTT